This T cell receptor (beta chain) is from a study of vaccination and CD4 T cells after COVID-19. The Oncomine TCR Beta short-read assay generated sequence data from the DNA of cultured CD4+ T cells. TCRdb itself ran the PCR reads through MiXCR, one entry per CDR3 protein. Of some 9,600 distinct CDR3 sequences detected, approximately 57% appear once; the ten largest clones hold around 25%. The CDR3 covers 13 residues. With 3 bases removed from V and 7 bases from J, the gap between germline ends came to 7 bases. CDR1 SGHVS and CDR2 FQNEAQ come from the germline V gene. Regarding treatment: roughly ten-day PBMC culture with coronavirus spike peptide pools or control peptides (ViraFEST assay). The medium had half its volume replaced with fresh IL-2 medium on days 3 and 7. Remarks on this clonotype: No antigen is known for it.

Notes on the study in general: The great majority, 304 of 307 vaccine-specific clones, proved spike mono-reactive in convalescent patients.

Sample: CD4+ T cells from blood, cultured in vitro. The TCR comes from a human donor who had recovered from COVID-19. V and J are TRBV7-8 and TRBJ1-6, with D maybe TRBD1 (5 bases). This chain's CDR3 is CASSLNRNSPLHF. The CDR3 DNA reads TGTGCCAGCAGCTTGAACAGGAATTCACCCCTCCACTTT.